This TCR beta chain was identified in a study of a mutant IDH1 vaccine in newly diagnosed glioma. Study background: Each patient was administered eight vaccinations, scheduled in weeks 1, 3, 5, 7, 11, 15, 19 and 23. Vaccines were first given 4-6 weeks after radiotherapy alone, or with temozolomide cycles. Patients got radiotherapy, temozolomide, or both beforehand, and most got both.

Data came from immunoSEQ multiplex PCR; TCRdb stores just in-frame clones and leaves some out. The table lists tens of thousands of clones, about four fifths of them singletons. The CDR3 covers 13 residues. CDR1 is LGHNT, CDR2 FRNRAP, per germline. The V and J ends lost 2 bases and 4 bases respectively, with 6 bases between them. Time point denoted: week 23, last vaccination. In the vaccine, a single dose held 300 ug of the mutant IDH1 20-mer peptide, along with topical imiquimod. About this clone itself: Its antigen is unidentified.

The rearrangement joins TRBV12-5 to TRBJ1-5; D unclear. Sequences were derived from PBMCs, sampled from a glioma patient whose treatment included an IDH1 peptide vaccine. The source of this sequence is a man aged 35-49 years with glioma. The CDR3 coding sequence is TGTGCTAGTGGTTTGAGGGTGAATCAGCCCCAGCATTTT. Encoded protein: CASGLRVNQPQHF.